This entry lists 13 T cell receptor beta chains sequenced from one sample in a study of radiotherapy plus CTLA-4 blockade in lung cancer. Data came from immunoSEQ multiplex PCR; TCRdb stores just in-frame clones and leaves some out. The table records approximately 28,000 clones, approximately 77% of them present only once. This sample comprised peripheral blood, obtained from a patient treated with radiotherapy plus ipilimumab. These receptor sequences come from a human donor with non-small cell lung cancer that progressed on radiotherapy plus ipilimumab.

This clone was counted a single time. The V call is TRBV5-4, the J call TRBJ1-5, with 10 bases fitting TRBD1. Trimming took 3 bases from V and 3 from J; bases not matched to a gene: 6. CDR1 is SGHNT, CDR2 YYREEE, per germline (reference sequence). The CDR3 is made up of 16 amino acids. CDR3: CASSSPGQGTNQPQHF. The CDR3 DNA reads TGTGCCAGCAGCTCTCCGGGACAGGGGACCAATCAGCCCCAGCATTTT.

This clone was seen only a few times. The chain carries TRBV5-1 and TRBJ1-1; possibly TRBD1 for D (6 bases). The CDR3 has 14 amino acids. Germline assignment: CDR1 SGHRS and CDR2 YFSETQ. V was cut by 0 bases and J by 6 bases, with 12 bases left in between. The CDR3 reads CASSLGGPTAEAFF. CDR3 nucleotides: TGCGCCAGCAGCTTGGGGGGGCCGACGGCTGAAGCTTTCTTT.

This rearrangement joins TRBV28 to TRBJ2-5; TRBD2 matches 7 bases. The CDR3 runs to 16 residues. Losses at the gene ends were 3 bases for V and 3 bases for J; bases not matched to a gene: 10. Germline values: CDR1 MDHEN, CDR2 SYDVKM. DNA for the CDR3: TGTGCCAGCAGTTTGCGCGGGAGTCGGATTGAAGAGACCCAGTACTTC. Translated, it gives CASSLRGSRIEETQYF.

This chain links TRBV6-1 with TRBJ2-2; possibly TRBD1 for D (5 bases). The CDR3 spans 18 residues. Germline CDR1 and CDR2: MNHNS and SASEGT. The V gene lost 4 bases and the J gene lost 4 bases, with 22 bases spanning the gap. CDR3 sequence: CASSGKEPTVFATGELFF. The CDR3 nucleotides read TGTGCCAGCAGTGGCAAGGAACCGACAGTCTTCGCCACCGGGGAGCTGTTTTTT.

This clone was counted only a few times. The V and J genes are TRBV19 and TRBJ2-2; D may be TRBD2 (6 bases). Germline CDR1 LNHDA, CDR2 SQIVND (reference sequence). The CDR3 contains 16 residues. Trimming took off 3 bases at V and 1 base at J, with 12 bases between the two ends. CDR3 nucleotide sequence: TGTGCCAGTAGTATCCACACCGGGGGGAACACCGGGGAGCTGTTTTTT. It is translated as CASSIHTGGNTGELFF.

CDR3 loop: CASSLRQMDSPLHF. CDR3 nucleotides: TGTGCCAGCAGCTTAAGACAGATGGATTCACCCCTCCACTTT. This chain uses TRBV7-2 with TRBJ1-6; D might be TRBD1 (5 bases). The germline V gene encodes CDR1 SGHTA and CDR2 FQGNSA. Trimming pared 2 bases from V and 8 bases from J, leaving 10 bases between. The length of the CDR3 is 14 residues.

This clone was observed once. The V and J genes are TRBV2 and TRBJ1-6; D remains unclear. The V end was cut by 1 base, the J end by 12 bases, with 10 bases between. The CDR3 extends over 13 amino acids. Germline V gene data show CDR1 as SNHLY and CDR2 as FYNNEI. CDR3 residues: CASSEEGSGPLHF. In DNA, the CDR3 is TGTGCCAGCAGTGAAGAGGGCAGCGGACCCCTCCACTTT. Based on the CDR3 plus reference TRBV2 and TRBJ1-6, the full variable domain is EPEVTQTPSHQVTQMGQEVILRCVPISNHLYFYWYRQILGQKVEFLVSFYNNEISEKSEIFDDQFSVERPDGSNFTLKIRSTKLEDSAMYFCASSEEGSGPLHFGNGTRLTVT.

The DNA for the CDR3 is TGTGCCAGCAGTGCTGGTTGGGGACTAGCGGGGGGGCCTCATAATGAGCAGTTCTTC. Translation gives CASSAGWGLAGGPHNEQFF. The J gene is TRBJ2-1, the V gene TRBV27, with TRBD2 matching 16 bases. V trimming: 5 bases; J trimming: 7 bases; junction bases outside the gene matches: 14. This CDR3 has 19 residues. From germline, CDR1 is MNHEY and CDR2 SMNVEV (reference sequence).

The genes are TRBV7-3 and TRBJ1-1; tentative D call: TRBD1 (5 bases). The CDR3 sequence is 13 residues long. Germline-derived CDR1 and CDR2 are SGHTA and FQGTGA. Trimming stripped 8 bases from V and 1 base from J, with 11 bases between. CDR3 in DNA: TGTGCCAGCGCGGCAGGGTCGAACACTGAAGCTTTCTTT. Protein product: CASAAGSNTEAFF.

The chain joins TRBV9 to TRBJ2-7, with 9 bases identical to TRBD1. Trimming cost V 0 bases and J 3 bases; bases outside gene matches: 4. Germline CDR1 SGDLS, CDR2 YYNGEE. The CDR3 extends over 15 amino acids. The DNA of the CDR3 is TGTGCCAGCAGCGTAGGACAGGGGGTTGACTACGAGCAGTACTTC. Its protein product is CASSVGQGVDYEQYF.

The rearrangement uses TRBV6-6 and TRBJ1-5, with 7 bases lining up with TRBD1. The germline V gene has CDR1 MNHNY and CDR2 SVGAGI (reference sequence). Trimming at V came to 6 bases and at J to 1 base, leaving 6 bases not matched to a gene. The CDR3 length is 15 residues. CDR3 bases: TGTGCCAGCAGGAGGGACAGAACGAGCAATCAGCCCCAGCATTTT. This translates into CASRRDRTSNQPQHF.

The chain carries TRBV10-3 and TRBJ2-5, with D possibly called TRBD1 or TRBD2 (5 bases each). The germline CDR1 and CDR2 sequences are ENHRY and SYGVKD. This CDR3 comprises 11 residues. The V end was cut by 7 bases, the J end by 5 bases, with 8 bases between. CDR3 bases: TGTGCCATCAAGTGGGGGGAGACCCAGTACTTC. It specifies CAIKWGETQYF.

The V call is TRBV6-1, the J call TRBJ1-3; no clear D. CDR1 MNHNS and CDR2 SASEGT come from the germline V gene. This CDR3 comprises 12 residues. Trimming left V 4 bases short and J 2 bases short, with 3 bases between. In DNA, the CDR3 is TGTGCCAGCAGTGCACCTGGAAACACCATATATTTT. It is translated as CASSAPGNTIYF.